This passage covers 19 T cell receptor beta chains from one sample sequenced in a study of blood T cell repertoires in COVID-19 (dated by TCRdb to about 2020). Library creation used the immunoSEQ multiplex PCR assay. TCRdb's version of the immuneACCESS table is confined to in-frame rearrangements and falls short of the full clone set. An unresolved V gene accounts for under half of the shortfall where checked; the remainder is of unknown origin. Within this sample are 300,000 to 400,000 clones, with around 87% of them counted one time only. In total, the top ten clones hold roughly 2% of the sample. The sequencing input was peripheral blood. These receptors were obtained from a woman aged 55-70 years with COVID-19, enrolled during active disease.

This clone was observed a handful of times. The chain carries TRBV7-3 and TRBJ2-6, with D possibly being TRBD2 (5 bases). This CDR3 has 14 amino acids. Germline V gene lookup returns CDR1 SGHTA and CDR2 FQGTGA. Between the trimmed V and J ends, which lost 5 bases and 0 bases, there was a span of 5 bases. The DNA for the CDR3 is TGTGCCAGCAGCCTAGCCTCTGGGGCCAACGTCCTGACTTTC. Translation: CASSLASGANVLTF.

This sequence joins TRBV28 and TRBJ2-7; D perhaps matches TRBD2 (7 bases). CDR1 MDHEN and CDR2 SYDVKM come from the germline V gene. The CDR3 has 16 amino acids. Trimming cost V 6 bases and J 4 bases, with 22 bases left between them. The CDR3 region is CASRAPLGGGLYEQYF. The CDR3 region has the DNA TGTGCCAGCAGAGCCCCCCTAGGGGGGGGATTGTACGAGCAGTACTTC. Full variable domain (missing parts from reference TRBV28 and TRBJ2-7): DVKVTQSSRYLVKRTGEKVFLECVQDMDHENMFWYRQDPGLGLRLIYFSYDVKMKEKGDIPEGYSVSREKKERFSLILESASTNQTSMYLCASRAPLGGGLYEQYFGPGTRLTVT.

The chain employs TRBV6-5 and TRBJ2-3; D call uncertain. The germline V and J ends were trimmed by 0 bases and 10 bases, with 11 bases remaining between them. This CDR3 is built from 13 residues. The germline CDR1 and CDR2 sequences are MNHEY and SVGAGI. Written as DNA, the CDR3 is TGTGCCAGCAGTTACTCGCAGCGAGCTCCGCAGTATTTT. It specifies CASSYSQRAPQYF.

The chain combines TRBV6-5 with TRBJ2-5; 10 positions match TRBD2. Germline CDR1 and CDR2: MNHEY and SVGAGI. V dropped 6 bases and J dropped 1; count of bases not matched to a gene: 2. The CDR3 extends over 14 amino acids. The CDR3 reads CASRVAGGQETQYF. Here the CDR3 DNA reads TGTGCCAGCAGAGTAGCGGGGGGCCAAGAGACCCAGTACTTC.

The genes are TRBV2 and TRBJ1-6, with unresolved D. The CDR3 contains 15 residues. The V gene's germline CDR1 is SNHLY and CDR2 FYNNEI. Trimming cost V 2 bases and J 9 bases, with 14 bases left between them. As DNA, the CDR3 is TGTGCCAGCAGTGAAACAACCGGGTATCCTTCACCCCTCCACTTT. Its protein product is CASSETTGYPSPLHF. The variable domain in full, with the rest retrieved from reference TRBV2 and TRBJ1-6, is EPEVTQTPSHQVTQMGQEVILRCVPISNHLYFYWYRQILGQKVEFLVSFYNNEISEKSEIFDDQFSVERPDGSNFTLKIRSTKLEDSAMYFCASSETTGYPSPLHFGNGTRLTVT.

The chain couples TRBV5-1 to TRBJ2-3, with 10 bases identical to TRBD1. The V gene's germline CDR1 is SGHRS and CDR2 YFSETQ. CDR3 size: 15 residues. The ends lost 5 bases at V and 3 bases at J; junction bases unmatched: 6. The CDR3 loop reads CASRTGTGATDTQYF. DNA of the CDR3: TGCGCCAGCAGGACCGGGACAGGGGCGACAGATACGCAGTATTTT.

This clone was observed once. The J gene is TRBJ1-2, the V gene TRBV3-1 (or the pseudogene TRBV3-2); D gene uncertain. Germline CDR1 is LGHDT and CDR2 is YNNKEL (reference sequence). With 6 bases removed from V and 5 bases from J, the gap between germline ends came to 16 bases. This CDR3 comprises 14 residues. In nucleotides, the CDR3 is TGTGCCAGCAGTTTGATGGAGCGAGCGTATGGCTACACCTTC. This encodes CASSLMERAYGYTF.

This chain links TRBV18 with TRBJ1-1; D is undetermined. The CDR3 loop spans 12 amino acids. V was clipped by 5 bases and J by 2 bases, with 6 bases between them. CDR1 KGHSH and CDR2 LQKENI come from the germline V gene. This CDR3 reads CASSGLNTEAFF. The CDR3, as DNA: TGTGCCAGCTCAGGGCTCAACACTGAAGCTTTCTTT.

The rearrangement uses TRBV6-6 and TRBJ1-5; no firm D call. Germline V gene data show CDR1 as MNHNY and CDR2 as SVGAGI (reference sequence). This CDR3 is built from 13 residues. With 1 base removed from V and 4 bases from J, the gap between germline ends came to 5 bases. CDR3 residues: CASSYWLNQPQHF. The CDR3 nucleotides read TGTGCCAGCAGTTACTGGCTGAATCAGCCCCAGCATTTT.

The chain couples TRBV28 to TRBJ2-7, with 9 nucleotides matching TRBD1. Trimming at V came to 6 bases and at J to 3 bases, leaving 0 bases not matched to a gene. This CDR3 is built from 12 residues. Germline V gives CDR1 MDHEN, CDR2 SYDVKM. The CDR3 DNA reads TGTGCCAGCAGGACAGGGGGCTACGAGCAGTACTTC. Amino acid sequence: CASRTGGYEQYF.

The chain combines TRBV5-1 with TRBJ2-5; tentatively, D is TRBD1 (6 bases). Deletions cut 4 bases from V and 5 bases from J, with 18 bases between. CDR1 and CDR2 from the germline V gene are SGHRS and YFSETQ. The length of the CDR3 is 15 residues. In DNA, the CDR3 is TGCGCCAGCAGCCCCCAGGGGACCCTCGGGGAGACCCAGTACTTC. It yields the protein CASSPQGTLGETQYF.

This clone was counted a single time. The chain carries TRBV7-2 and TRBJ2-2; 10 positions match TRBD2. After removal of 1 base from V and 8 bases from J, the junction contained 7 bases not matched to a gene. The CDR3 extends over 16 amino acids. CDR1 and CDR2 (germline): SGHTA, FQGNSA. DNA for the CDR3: TGTGCCAGCAGCTTAGTAACTAGCGGGGTATCAGGGGAGCTGTTTTTT. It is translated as CASSLVTSGVSGELFF.

This CDR3 is CASNRAYEQYF. The CDR3 DNA reads TGTGCCAGCAATAGAGCCTACGAGCAGTACTTC. The rearrangement uses TRBV28 and TRBJ2-7; D is unclear. The CDR3 has 11 residues. Trimming left V 7 bases short and J 2 bases short, with 6 bases between. Germline CDR1 MDHEN, CDR2 SYDVKM. Full variable domain (remainder filled in from reference TRBV28 and TRBJ2-7): DVKVTQSSRYLVKRTGEKVFLECVQDMDHENMFWYRQDPGLGLRLIYFSYDVKMKEKGDIPEGYSVSREKKERFSLILESASTNQTSMYLCASNRAYEQYFGPGTRLTVT.

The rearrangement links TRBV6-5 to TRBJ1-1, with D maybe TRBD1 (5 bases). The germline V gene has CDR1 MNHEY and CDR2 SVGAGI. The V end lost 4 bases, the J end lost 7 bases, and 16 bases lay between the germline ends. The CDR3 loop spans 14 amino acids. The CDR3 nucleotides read TGTGCCAGCAGTTTGGGGGGATCTATTTATGAAGCTTTCTTT. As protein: CASSLGGSIYEAFF.

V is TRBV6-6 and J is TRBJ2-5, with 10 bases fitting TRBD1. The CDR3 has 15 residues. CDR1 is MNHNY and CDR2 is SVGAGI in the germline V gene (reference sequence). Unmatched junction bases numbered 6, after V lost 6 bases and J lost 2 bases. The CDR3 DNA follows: TGTGCCAGCAGCCCGCGGGACAGGGGTCAAGAGACCCAGTACTTC. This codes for CASSPRDRGQETQYF.

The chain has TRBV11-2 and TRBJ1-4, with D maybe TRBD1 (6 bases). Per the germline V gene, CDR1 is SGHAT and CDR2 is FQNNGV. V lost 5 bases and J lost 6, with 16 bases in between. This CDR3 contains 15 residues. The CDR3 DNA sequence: TGTGCCAGCAGCCCATCCCAGGGGAGGGATGAAAAACTGTTTTTT. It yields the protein CASSPSQGRDEKLFF.

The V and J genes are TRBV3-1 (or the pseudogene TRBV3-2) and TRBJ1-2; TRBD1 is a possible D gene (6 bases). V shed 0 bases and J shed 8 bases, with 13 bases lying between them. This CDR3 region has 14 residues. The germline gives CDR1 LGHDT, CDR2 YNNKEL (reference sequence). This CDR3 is CASSQELGGVGYTF. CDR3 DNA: TGTGCCAGCAGCCAAGAGTTAGGGGGGGTCGGCTACACCTTC.

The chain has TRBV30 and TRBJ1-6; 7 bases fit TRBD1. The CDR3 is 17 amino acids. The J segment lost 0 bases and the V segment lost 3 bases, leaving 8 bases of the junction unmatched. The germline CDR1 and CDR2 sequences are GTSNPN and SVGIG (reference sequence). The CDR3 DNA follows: TGTGCCTGGAGCGGAACAGGGGTTTCCTCCTATAATTCACCCCTCCACTTT. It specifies CAWSGTGVSSYNSPLHF. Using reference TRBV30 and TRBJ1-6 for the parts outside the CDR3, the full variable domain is SQTIHQWPATLVQPVGSPLSLECTVEGTSNPNLYWYRQAAGRGLQLLFYSVGIGQISSEVPQNLSASRPQDRQFILSSKKLLLSDSGFYLCAWSGTGVSSYNSPLHFGNGTRLTVT.

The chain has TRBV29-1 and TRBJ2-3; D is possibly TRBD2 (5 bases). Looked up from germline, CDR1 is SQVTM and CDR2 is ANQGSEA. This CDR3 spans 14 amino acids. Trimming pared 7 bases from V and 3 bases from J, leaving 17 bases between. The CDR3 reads CSGTWQTATDTQYF. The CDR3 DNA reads TGCAGCGGGACTTGGCAGACCGCGACAGATACGCAGTATTTT.